Listed below are T cell receptor beta chains from one sample, sequenced in a study of siplizumab effects on memory and regulatory T cells. Only in-frame clones appear in the TCRdb table, and some are missing; sequencing was by immunoSEQ multiplex PCR. The sample includes more than 45,000 clones, approximately 97% of them seen just once. Specimen: naive CD4+ T cells sorted from blood. The receptors originated from a human donor in good health. Each CDR3 is given with its conserved first and last residue. D genes are given only for firm matches. Not all rows give a size; the values are once, few, many and, for expanded clones, a class.

V gene: TRBV29-1
clone size: once
J gene: TRBJ2-3
D gene: .
CDR3 DNA: TGCAGCGGACGCTTAAGTCGCCGGCATACGCAGTATTTT
CDR3 protein: CSGRLSRRHTQYF

V gene: TRBV9
clone size: .
J gene: TRBJ2-3
D gene: TRBD2
CDR3 DNA: TGTGCCAGCAGCATGGGACTAGCGGGAGCAGATACGCAGTATTTT
CDR3 protein: CASSMGLAGADTQYF

V gene: TRBV5-6
clone size: .
J gene: TRBJ2-7
D gene: .
CDR3 DNA: TGTGCCAGCAGCTTGCGAGGGGTAGGCTACGAGCAGTACTTC
CDR3 protein: CASSLRGVGYEQYF

V gene: TRBV14
clone size: .
J gene: TRBJ2-1
D gene: .
CDR3 DNA: TGTGCCAGCAGCCAATTAACAAGCGGGTCCTACAATGAGCAGTTCTTC
CDR3 protein: CASSQLTSGSYNEQFF

V gene: TRBV5-8
clone size: .
J gene: TRBJ1-5
D gene: .
CDR3 DNA: TGTGCCAGCAGCACGGACTGGCCGCAGAATCAGCCCCAGCATTTT
CDR3 protein: CASSTDWPQNQPQHF

V gene: TRBV5-1
clone size: .
J gene: TRBJ2-7
D gene: .
CDR3 DNA: TGCGCCAGCAGCTTGGGGCCCGGCTACGAGCAGTACTTC
CDR3 protein: CASSLGPGYEQYF

V gene: TRBV7-9
clone size: once
J gene: TRBJ1-1
D gene: .
CDR3 DNA: TGTGCCAGCAGCCTTGCAGGGTTCACTGAAGCTTTCTTT
CDR3 protein: CASSLAGFTEAFF

V gene: TRBV2
clone size: .
J gene: TRBJ1-6
D gene: TRBD1
CDR3 DNA: TGTGCCAGCAGGAAGGGGACAGGGGGAACGAATTCACCCCTCCACTTT
CDR3 protein: CASRKGTGGTNSPLHF

V gene: TRBV6-1
clone size: .
J gene: TRBJ1-1
D gene: TRBD1
CDR3 DNA: TGTGCCAGCAGTATCCTCCCGGGGACAGGGACTGAAGCTTTCTTT
CDR3 protein: CASSILPGTGTEAFF

V gene: TRBV18
clone size: .
J gene: TRBJ2-5
D gene: TRBD1
CDR3 DNA: TGTGCCAGCTCAAACCGACAGGGAGTCGGGGAGACCCAGTACTTC
CDR3 protein: CASSNRQGVGETQYF

V gene: TRBV18
clone size: .
J gene: TRBJ2-5
D gene: .
CDR3 DNA: TGTGCCAGCTCACCACGTATAGGGGTACAAGAGACCCAGTACTTC
CDR3 protein: CASSPRIGVQETQYF

V gene: TRBV10-3
clone size: .
J gene: TRBJ2-2
D gene: .
CDR3 DNA: TGTGCCATCAGTGGACTTACCACCGGGGAGCTGTTTTTT
CDR3 protein: CAISGLTTGELFF

V gene: TRBV6-5
clone size: .
J gene: TRBJ2-3
D gene: TRBD2
CDR3 DNA: TGTGCCAGCAGATCTAGCGGGAGCGATACGCAGTATTTT
CDR3 protein: CASRSSGSDTQYF

V gene: TRBV28
clone size: .
J gene: TRBJ1-6
D gene: TRBD1
CDR3 DNA: TGTGCCAGCAGTTTGGTACAGGGGGATAGCTCACCCCTCCACTTT
CDR3 protein: CASSLVQGDSSPLHF

V gene: TRBV20-1
clone size: .
J gene: TRBJ2-1
D gene: .
CDR3 DNA: TGCAGTGCTAAACAGTGGAATGAGCAGTTCTTC
CDR3 protein: CSAKQWNEQFF

V gene: TRBV28
clone size: .
J gene: TRBJ2-5
D gene: .
CDR3 DNA: TGTGCCAGCAGGAGATGGGAGACCCAGTACTTC
CDR3 protein: CASRRWETQYF

V gene: TRBV4-2
clone size: .
J gene: TRBJ2-1
D gene: .
CDR3 DNA: TGTGCCAGCAGCCAAGATGCTGGCAACTACAATGAGCAGTTCTTC
CDR3 protein: CASSQDAGNYNEQFF

V gene: TRBV11-3
clone size: .
J gene: TRBJ2-6
D gene: TRBD1
CDR3 DNA: TGTGCCAGCAGCTTAACTGGACAGGGGGTCTCTGGGGCCAACGTCCTGACTTTC
CDR3 protein: CASSLTGQGVSGANVLTF

V gene: TRBV9
clone size: .
J gene: TRBJ2-2
D gene: .
CDR3 DNA: TGTGCCAGCAGCTATGGGGGACTCAACACCGGGGAGCTGTTTTTT
CDR3 protein: CASSYGGLNTGELFF

V gene: TRBV9
clone size: once
J gene: TRBJ2-1
D gene: TRBD2
CDR3 DNA: TGTGCCAGCAGCTTAGGGACTAGCGGGATCTATGAGCAGTTCTTC
CDR3 protein: CASSLGTSGIYEQFF

V gene: TRBV6-1
clone size: .
J gene: TRBJ2-7
D gene: .
CDR3 DNA: TGTGCCAGCAGTACGCAGAATACGGTAGGGGAGCAGTACTTC
CDR3 protein: CASSTQNTVGEQYF

V gene: TRBV28
clone size: .
J gene: TRBJ2-5
D gene: TRBD1
CDR3 DNA: TGTGCCAGCATCCAATCCGGGACAGGGGTCGGGAAGACCCAGTACTTC
CDR3 protein: CASIQSGTGVGKTQYF

V gene: TRBV5-5
clone size: .
J gene: TRBJ1-5
D gene: .
CDR3 DNA: TGTGCCAGCAGCGCTACCGGGGATCAGCCCCAGCATTTT
CDR3 protein: CASSATGDQPQHF

V gene: TRBV30
clone size: .
J gene: TRBJ1-1
D gene: .
CDR3 DNA: TGTGCCTATAAGGGGGGGAACACTGAAGCTTTCTTT
CDR3 protein: CAYKGGNTEAFF

V gene: TRBV5-1
clone size: .
J gene: TRBJ2-7
D gene: TRBD1
CDR3 DNA: TGCGCCAGCAGCTTGGGACAGGGGGTCTACGAGCAGTACTTC
CDR3 protein: CASSLGQGVYEQYF

V gene: TRBV7-2
clone size: .
J gene: TRBJ2-7
D gene: TRBD1
CDR3 DNA: TGTGCCAGCAGCGTCCGGGACAGACCCTACGAGCAGTACTTC
CDR3 protein: CASSVRDRPYEQYF

V gene: TRBV5-8
clone size: once
J gene: TRBJ1-4
D gene: .
CDR3 DNA: TGTGCCAGCAGCTTGGGGCAGGGACCGGGTAATGAAAAACTGTTTTTT
CDR3 protein: CASSLGQGPGNEKLFF

V gene: TRBV30
clone size: .
J gene: TRBJ2-7
D gene: TRBD2
CDR3 DNA: TGTGCCTGGAGGACACGTAGCGGGATGGTCCGCGAGCAGTACTTC
CDR3 protein: CAWRTRSGMVREQYF

V gene: TRBV28
clone size: once
J gene: TRBJ1-2
D gene: TRBD1
CDR3 DNA: TGTGCCAGCAGTCCCGACAGGGGAACCTATGGCTACACCTTC
CDR3 protein: CASSPDRGTYGYTF

V gene: TRBV28
clone size: .
J gene: TRBJ1-5
D gene: .
CDR3 DNA: TGTGCCAGCAGTTTATTCGGCAGGGACAATCAGCCCCAGCATTTT
CDR3 protein: CASSLFGRDNQPQHF